Only one count was recorded for the clone carrying this TCR beta chain. A clone one base away is much larger, so this may be a read error. The entry originates in a study of read filtering for tumor transcriptome and immune sequencing. In the study overall: R-ISS stage counts were 8 for I, about 15 for II, more than 5 for III.

This library used 300 to 450 ng RNA and molecular barcoded adaptors spanning alpha/delta and beta/gamma chains. TCRdb redid the calling of the reads with MiXCR, one entry per CDR3 protein. Of around 40,000 distinct CDR3 sequences listed, roughly 12% are singletons. Sequencing was performed on a population of CD138-negative cells sorted from bone marrow. The sequence was collected from a donor aged 40 or older with multiple myeloma.

The CDR3 protein is CASSKTGKDKQYF. The DNA for the CDR3 is TGTGCCAGCAGCAAGACAGGGAAAGATAAGCAGTATTTT. This chain connects TRBV7-9 to TRBJ2-3, with 7 positions matching TRBD1. CDR1 is SEHNR and CDR2 is FQNEAQ in the germline V gene (reference sequence). The length of the CDR3 is 13 residues.